This paragraph reports one T cell receptor beta chain. The target antigen is unknown. These data come from a study of T cells in Graves' hyperthyroidism and ophthalmopathy. TCR beta CDR3 regions were amplified from RNA. Carried out on the TCR CDR3, a first-round RT-PCR used the HTBI primer set. TCRdb independently ran MiXCR on the multiplex PCR reads; one entry per CDR3 protein. The sample records roughly 510,000 distinct CDR3 sequences, approximately 48% being singletons. Study outcomes and limitations: Most thyroid clonotypes expanded above 0.001 appeared in blood too.

Trimming pared 2 bases from V and 6 bases from J, leaving 19 bases between. The CDR3 consists of 16 residues. The germline gives CDR1 LGHDT, CDR2 YNNKEL (reference sequence). The rearrangement links TRBV3-1 to TRBJ1-2, with a tentative D call TRBD1 (5 bases). The sample taken for sequencing was peripheral blood or thyroid tissue (not recorded which). The receptor comes from an adult woman with Graves' disease, either hyperthyroidism or ophthalmopathy (not recorded which). The DNA of the CDR3 is TGTGCCAGCAGCCAAAGGGAAGCTGCCAGGGTCCATGGCTACACCTTC. This encodes CASSQREAARVHGYTF.